Below, 12 T cell receptor beta chains from the same sample are listed, as sequenced in a study of beta chain features in type 1 diabetes. Reverse transcription of all isolated RNA meant that expressed TCRB transcripts were sequenced. Sequenced by immunoSEQ multiplex PCR; TCRdb stores in-frame clones only, minus some. The profile shows hundreds of thousands of clones, over 10% of them singletons. Source material: naive CD4+ T cells from blood. The receptor set was obtained from a young man in good health.

This clone came up a few times. Here the CDR3 reads CASSPQGRWGLSSYNEQFF. The CDR3 coding sequence is TGTGCCAGCAGTCCCCAGGGTCGTTGGGGCTTGAGCTCCTACAATGAGCAGTTCTTC. J is TRBJ2-1 and V is TRBV28; TRBD1 is a possible D gene (5 bases). Germline CDR1 and CDR2: MDHEN and SYDVKM. The CDR3 extends over 19 amino acids. V was trimmed by 5 bases and J by 0 bases, leaving 23 bases between them.

J is TRBJ2-1 and V is TRBV9; 11 nucleotides match TRBD2. This CDR3 has 15 amino acids. J lost 4 bases, V lost 4 bases, and 4 bases had no gene match. Germline values: CDR1 SGDLS, CDR2 YYNGEE. The CDR3 bases are TGTGCCAGCAGCCTTAGCGGGGGGGGGTACAATGAGCAGTTCTTC. Translated: CASSLSGGGYNEQFF.

This clone was seen a few times. V and J are TRBV30 and TRBJ2-7; D unresolved. Germline CDR1 GTSNPN, CDR2 SVGIG (reference sequence). The CDR3 extends over 11 amino acids. V lost 0 bases and J 6 bases, leaving 6 bases between the germline ends. CDR3 coding DNA: TGTGCCTGGAGTGTAGAGTCCGAGCAGTACTTC. Translation: CAWSVESEQYF.

V is TRBV9 and J is TRBJ1-1, with 10 bases matching TRBD1. The CDR3 consists of 16 residues. Germline lookup yields CDR1 SGDLS and CDR2 YYNGEE. V was clipped by 0 bases and J by 6 bases; unmatched bases: 8. The CDR3 DNA is TGTGCCAGCAGCGTAGAACCGGGACAGGGGTCCGCTGAAGCTTTCTTT. Its protein product is CASSVEPGQGSAEAFF.

This clone was detected only a few times. The chain joins TRBV6-6 to TRBJ2-1; TRBD2 matches at 10 bases. The length of the CDR3 is 14 residues. V shed 8 bases and J 2 bases; nucleotides not matched to a gene: 3. Per germline, CDR1 MNHNY and CDR2 SVGAGI (reference sequence). CDR3 coding DNA: TGTGCCAGCTTAGCGGGAGGCACCTACAATGAGCAGTTCTTC. Protein: CASLAGGTYNEQFF.

The V gene is TRBV19, the J gene TRBJ1-1; D is uncertain. Germline V gene data show CDR1 as LNHDA and CDR2 as SQIVND (reference sequence). Trimming removed 3 bases at V and 8 bases at J, with 7 bases between. The CDR3 is made up of 11 amino acids. CDR3 DNA: TGTGCCAGTAGTATGGCCAGGGAAGCTTTCTTT. Encoded protein: CASSMAREAFF. Drawing the rest from reference TRBV19 and TRBJ1-1, the complete variable domain is DGGITQSPKYLFRKEGQNVTLSCEQNLNHDAMYWYRQDPGQGLRLIYYSQIVNDFQKGDIAEGYSVSREKKESFPLTVTSAQKNPTAFYLCASSMAREAFFGQGTRLTVV.

The rearrangement joins TRBV11-2 to TRBJ2-5; 8 bases are a match to TRBD1. This CDR3 region has 15 residues. Looked up from germline, CDR1 is SGHAT and CDR2 is FQNNGV. V trimming: 4 bases; J trimming: 7 bases; junction bases outside the gene matches: 11. The CDR3 DNA reads as TGTGCCAGCAGCTACCGACCGGGACAGGAAGGGACCCAGTACTTC. Translation gives CASSYRPGQEGTQYF.

The CDR3 region is CASSQLPDRDYEQYF. The CDR3 DNA reads TGCGCCAGCAGCCAACTCCCTGACAGGGACTACGAGCAGTACTTC. The V gene is TRBV4-3, the J gene TRBJ2-7; 7 bases line up with TRBD1. J gave up 3 bases and V 2 bases, and 7 bases lay outside the gene matches. Germline V gene lookup returns CDR1 LGHNA and CDR2 YSLEER. This CDR3 is built from 15 residues.

The chain has TRBV7-2 and TRBJ2-7; 7 nucleotides align to TRBD2. The CDR3 extends over 15 amino acids. With 1 base clipped from V and 2 bases from J, the junction kept 5 bases outside the gene matches. Germline V gene lookup returns CDR1 SGHTA and CDR2 FQGNSA. The CDR3 nucleotides read TGTGCCAGCAGCTTAGGATCTAGCGGAACCTACGAGCAGTACTTC. This gives the protein CASSLGSSGTYEQYF.

The V gene is TRBV5-1, the J gene TRBJ2-1; D gene uncertain. This CDR3 has 12 amino acids. Trimming stripped 3 bases from V and 5 bases from J, with 6 bases between. Germline V gene data show CDR1 as SGHRS and CDR2 as YFSETQ. The CDR3 bases are TGCGCCAGCAGCTCGGTAAACAATGAGCAGTTCTTC. It codes for CASSSVNNEQFF.

This chain uses TRBV11-2 with TRBJ2-2; D ambiguous. The CDR3 totals 14 residues. Looked up from germline, CDR1 is SGHAT and CDR2 is FQNNGV. V shed 0 bases and J shed 1 base, with 3 bases lying between them. In DNA form, the CDR3 reads TGTGCCAGCAGCTTAGAGAGGAACACCGGGGAGCTGTTTTTT. Its translation is CASSLERNTGELFF.

This clone was seen more than once but under ten times. In nucleotides, the CDR3 is TGTGCCAGCAGCCCCCGACAGGGTGGCTACACCTTC. This encodes CASSPRQGGYTF. The chain recombines TRBV9 with TRBJ1-2; 7 nucleotides match TRBD1. Per germline, CDR1 SGDLS and CDR2 YYNGEE. V lost 4 bases, J lost 7 bases, and 4 bases stayed unmatched. There are 12 residues in the CDR3.